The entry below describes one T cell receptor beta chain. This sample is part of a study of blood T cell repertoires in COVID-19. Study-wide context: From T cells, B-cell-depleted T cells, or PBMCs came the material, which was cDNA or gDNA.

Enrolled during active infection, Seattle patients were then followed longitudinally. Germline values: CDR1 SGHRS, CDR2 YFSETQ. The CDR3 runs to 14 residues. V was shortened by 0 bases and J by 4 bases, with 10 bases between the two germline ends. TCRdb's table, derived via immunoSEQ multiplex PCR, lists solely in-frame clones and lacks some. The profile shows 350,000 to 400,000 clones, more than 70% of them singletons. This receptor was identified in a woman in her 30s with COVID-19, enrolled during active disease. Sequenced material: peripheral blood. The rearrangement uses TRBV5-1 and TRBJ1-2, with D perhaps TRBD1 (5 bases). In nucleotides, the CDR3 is TGCGCCAGCAGCTTGGCCAGGCAGGGCTATGGCTACACCTTC. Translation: CASSLARQGYGYTF. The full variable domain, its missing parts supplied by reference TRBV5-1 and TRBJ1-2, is KAGVTQTPRYLIKTRGQQVTLSCSPISGHRSVSWYQQTPGQGLQFLFEYFSETQRNKGNFPGRFSGRQFSNSRSEMNVSTLELGDSALYLCASSLARQGYGYTFGSGTRLTVV.